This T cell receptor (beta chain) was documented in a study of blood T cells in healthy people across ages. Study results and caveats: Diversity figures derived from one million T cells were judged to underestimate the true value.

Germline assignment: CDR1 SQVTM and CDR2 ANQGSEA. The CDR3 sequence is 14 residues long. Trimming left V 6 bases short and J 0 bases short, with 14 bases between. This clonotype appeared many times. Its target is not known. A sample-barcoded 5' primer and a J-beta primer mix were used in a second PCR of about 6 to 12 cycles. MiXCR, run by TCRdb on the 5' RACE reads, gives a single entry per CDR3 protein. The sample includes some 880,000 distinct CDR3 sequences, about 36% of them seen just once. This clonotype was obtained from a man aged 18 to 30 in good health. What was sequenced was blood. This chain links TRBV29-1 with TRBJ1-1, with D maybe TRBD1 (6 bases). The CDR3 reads CSVVGQSMNTEAFF. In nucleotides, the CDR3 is TGCAGCGTCGTTGGACAGTCCATGAACACTGAAGCTTTCTTT.